These T cell receptor beta chains were read from a single sample in a study of response to subunit inactivated influenza vaccine. TCRdb reprocessed the RT-PCR reads with MiXCR, giving one entry per CDR3 protein. The table shows about 540,000 distinct CDR3 sequences, with around 21% occurring only once. This same sample was also part of a study on T cells expressing NK-cell markers.

The source was CD4+ T cells sorted from PBMCs, collected roughly 12 days after vaccination. The receptor set was obtained from a man over 45 who received an inactivated influenza vaccine. CDR3s include the opening cysteine and the closing phenylalanine or tryptophan. A D gene is named only where the DNA matches it firmly. Where a row states a size, it is once, few, many or the class of an expanded clone; other rows omit it.

D gene | clone size | J gene | V gene | CDR3 DNA | CDR3 protein
. | . | TRBJ2-2 | TRBV6-2/TRBV6-3 | TGTGCCAGCAGTTACTCCGGCAGGTCAACCGGGGAGCTGTTTTTT | CASSYSGRSTGELFF
. | few | TRBJ2-2 | TRBV6-1 | TGTGCCAGCAGCCGGGAGCTCACCGGGGAGCTGTTTTTT | CASSRELTGELFF
. | . | TRBJ2-1 | TRBV21-1 | TGTGCCAGCAACGAAAGAGGTCGGGAGCGGAGGGGGGCTTACAATGAGCAGTTCTTC | CASNERGRERRGAYNEQFF
. | few | TRBJ2-1 | TRBV29-1 | TGCAGCGTTCGTGGTCTAGCGAAGAATGAGCAGTTCTTC | CSVRGLAKNEQFF
. | . | TRBJ1-1 | TRBV20-1 | TGCAGTGCCATCAAACAAGGACATGAAGCTTTCTTT | CSAIKQGHEAFF
. | . | TRBJ2-1 | TRBV19 | TGTGCCAGTAAGGGGTGGGGCAGGGGTTTGATAAATGAGCAGTTCTTC | CASKGWGRGLINEQFF
. | . | TRBJ2-2 | TRBV4-3 | TGCGCCAGCGGAGGTGCGACCATAAACACCGGGGAGCTGTTTTTT | CASGGATINTGELFF
TRBD2 | many | TRBJ2-5 | TRBV20-1 | TGCAGTGCCTTCTGGATACTAGCGGGAGTTTATGACGGGACCCAGTACTTC | CSAFWILAGVYDGTQYF
. | . | TRBJ2-5 | TRBV20-1 | TGCAGTGCTAGAGAGGCAGCGGCTCAAGAGACCCAGTACTTC | CSAREAAAQETQYF
TRBD1 | few | TRBJ2-3 | TRBV10-3 | TGTGCCGTCGGGACAGGGCTATTTGGGGATACGCAGTATTTT | CAVGTGLFGDTQYF
TRBD2 | . | TRBJ2-2 | TRBV20-1 | TGCAGTGCCGCGGGACTAGCGGGAGCAAACACCGGGGAGCTGTTTTTT | CSAAGLAGANTGELFF
. | many | TRBJ2-1 | TRBV20-1 | TGCAGTGCTAGAGATGGTGGGGCAGGACCTGCACGCGGGCAGTTCTTC | CSARDGGAGPARGQFF
. | few | TRBJ1-2 | TRBV12-3/TRBV12-4 | TGTGCCAGCAGTTTACTAGGGGAGAACTATGGCTACACCTTC | CASSLLGENYGYTF
. | . | TRBJ2-3 | TRBV6-2/TRBV6-3 | TGTGCCAGCAGTTACGGGCGGTTTACGCAGTATTTT | CASSYGRFTQYF
. | few | TRBJ1-5 | TRBV10-3 | TGTGCCATCAGTGAGTCGATGGTAGGGGGGAATCAGCCCCAGCATTTT | CAISESMVGGNQPQHF
. | . | TRBJ2-3 | TRBV18 | TGTGCCAGCTCAGGGTTGGAAGATACGCAGTATTTT | CASSGLEDTQYF
. | few | TRBJ2-3 | TRBV11-2 | TGTGCCAGCAGCTTAGATTCCCGACAGGTTGCAGATACGCAGTATTTT | CASSLDSRQVADTQYF
. | few | TRBJ1-5 | TRBV12-3/TRBV12-4 | TGTGCCAGCAGTTTAGGATCCCGGGAGCAGCCCCAGCATTTT | CASSLGSREQPQHF
. | once | TRBJ2-1 | TRBV5-1 | TGCGCCAGCAGCCCAGACAGCGCGAGCTACAATGAGCAGTTCTTC | CASSPDSASYNEQFF
. | many | TRBJ1-5 | TRBV25-1 | TGCGCCAGCAGTGAAGGCAATCAGCCCCAGCATTTT | CASSEGNQPQHF
. | many | TRBJ2-3 | TRBV20-1 | TGCAGTGCTAGAGTAGCAGATACGCAGTATTTT | CSARVADTQYF
TRBD2 | . | TRBJ2-1 | TRBV20-1 | TGCAGTGCGGCCCTAGCGGGGGAGACTTACAATGAGCAGTTCTTC | CSAALAGETYNEQFF
TRBD2 | . | TRBJ2-2 | TRBV27 | TGTGCCAGCAAACAAGGGACTAGCGGGACCGGGGAGCTGTTTTTT | CASKQGTSGTGELFF
. | . | TRBJ2-2 | TRBV24-1 | TGTGCCACCACCGCCGGGGACACCGGGGAGCTGTTTTTT | CATTAGDTGELFF
. | few | TRBJ1-2 | TRBV20-1 | TGCAGTGCTAGACGTACGGGGGCAGGCTATGGCTACACCTTC | CSARRTGAGYGYTF
TRBD2 | many | TRBJ2-5 | TRBV12-3/TRBV12-4 | TGTGCCAGCAGTCGCCATGGGGCGGGGGGCCGGTACCAGTACTTC | CASSRHGAGGRYQYF
TRBD1 | few | TRBJ2-7 | TRBV29-1 | TGCAGCGTTGGCAGGGGGCGCGAGTTCCAGCAGTACTTC | CSVGRGREFQQYF
. | few | TRBJ1-5 | TRBV6-2/TRBV6-3 | TGTGCCACCAGGAAGAGGGGGGATCAGCCCCAGCATTTT | CATRKRGDQPQHF
. | few | TRBJ2-5 | TRBV7-2 | TGTGCCAGCAGCAAAGGGCAGGGTCTTTTCTTCGCGACCCAGTACTTC | CASSKGQGLFFATQYF
. | once | TRBJ2-5 | TRBV6-2/TRBV6-3 | TGTGCCAGCAGTTTATCTCGGGGTGGGACCCAGTACTTC | CASSLSRGGTQYF
TRBD1 | few | TRBJ2-1 | TRBV20-1 | TGCAGTGCTAGTCAGGGGGTTGTTCATGAGCAGTTCTTC | CSASQGVVHEQFF
TRBD1 | . | TRBJ2-4 | TRBV7-6 | TGTGCCAGCTCTACAGGGGTGGCCAAAAACATTCAGTACTTC | CASSTGVAKNIQYF
. | many | TRBJ2-1 | TRBV5-1 | TGCGCCAGCAGCCGGCCTAGGGCGGGTCTCTCCTACAATGAGCAGTTCTTC | CASSRPRAGLSYNEQFF
. | . | TRBJ2-3 | TRBV12-3/TRBV12-4 | TGTGCCAGCAGGCTCTCGGCTAGCACAGATACGCAGTATTTT | CASRLSASTDTQYF
. | few | TRBJ2-5 | TRBV29-1 | TGCAGCGCCGAAGGCGGGCCGGGGGGCTCCCAAGAGACCCAGTACTTC | CSAEGGPGGSQETQYF
. | many | TRBJ2-7 | TRBV29-1 | TGCAGCGTTGAATACCCTGGGGAGTACGAGCAGTACTTC | CSVEYPGEYEQYF
. | few | TRBJ2-7 | TRBV7-2 | TGTGCCAGCAGCTCCTTTACAACCGGTTATAACGAGCAGTACTTC | CASSSFTTGYNEQYF
. | . | TRBJ2-7 | TRBV5-6 | TGTGCCAGCAGCTCCCGCCGACAGAGCTCCTACGAGCAGTACTTC | CASSSRRQSSYEQYF
. | . | TRBJ2-1 | TRBV7-9 | TGTGCCAGCAGCCTCTACGGGCGTTACAATGAGCAGTTCTTC | CASSLYGRYNEQFF
. | few | TRBJ2-3 | TRBV6-2/TRBV6-3 | TGTGCCAGCAGTTACCCGGCGGCCCAGGATCCGTTCACAGATACGCAGTATTTT | CASSYPAAQDPFTDTQYF
TRBD1 | many | TRBJ1-4 | TRBV4-3 | TGCGCCAGCAGCCAATCCTCAGGACAGGGCCCTAATGAAAAACTGTTTTTT | CASSQSSGQGPNEKLFF
. | . | TRBJ2-2 | TRBV10-3 | TGTGCCATCAGCCAGGGCAGCGCCGGGGAGCTGTTTTTT | CAISQGSAGELFF
TRBD2 | . | TRBJ2-3 | TRBV20-1 | TGCAGTGCTAGGATCTTAGCGGGCCCCCCCGTAGGAGATACGCAGTATTTT | CSARILAGPPVGDTQYF
. | . | TRBJ2-2 | TRBV25-1 | TGTGCCAGCAGTGAATTCGAGGGGCACGGGGAGCTGTTTTTT | CASSEFEGHGELFF
. | . | TRBJ2-1 | TRBV20-1 | TGCAGTGCTAGAGATTTTCCCTCTTTCGGCGGGGAAGGAGACAATGAGCAGTTCTTC | CSARDFPSFGGEGDNEQFF
. | few | TRBJ2-3 | TRBV5-6 | TGTGCCAGCAGCTGGACACGGCGAGACGTCACAGATACGCAGTATTTT | CASSWTRRDVTDTQYF
TRBD1 | . | TRBJ2-5 | TRBV6-1 | TGTGCCAGCAGTACGACAGGGGGCGCGGAGACCCAGTACTTC | CASSTTGGAETQYF
TRBD1 | few | TRBJ2-7 | TRBV20-1 | TGCAGTGCAACACAGGGGTCCTACGAGCAGTACTTC | CSATQGSYEQYF
. | many | TRBJ2-5 | TRBV15 | TGTGCCACCAGCAGGGCAACTTGGGTCTTCCAAGAGACCCAGTACTTC | CATSRATWVFQETQYF
. | . | TRBJ1-5 | TRBV25-1 | TGTGCCAGCAGTGAACCGGGAGTTGGACAGCCCCAGCATTTT | CASSEPGVGQPQHF
TRBD1 | . | TRBJ1-6 | TRBV16 | TGTGCCAGCAGCCAATGGGGACAGGGGATCAATTCACCCCTCCACTTT | CASSQWGQGINSPLHF
TRBD2 | . | TRBJ2-3 | TRBV6-2/TRBV6-3 | TGTGCCAGCAGTCGGACTAGCGGATTCACAGATACGCAGTATTTT | CASSRTSGFTDTQYF
. | few | TRBJ2-1 | TRBV21-1 | TGTGCCATCCGGAGAGGGGACGAGCGGACCTACAATGAGCAGTTCTTC | CAIRRGDERTYNEQFF
. | . | TRBJ2-3 | TRBV10-3 | TGTGCCATCAGTGCTTTCCGAAAGGGGAACACAGATACGCATTATTTT | CAISAFRKGNTDTHYF
. | few | TRBJ1-1 | TRBV12-3/TRBV12-4 | TGTGCCAGCAGTTTATGGCCGCTCGGGGACACTGAAGCTTTCTTT | CASSLWPLGDTEAFF
. | . | TRBJ1-1 | TRBV3-1 | TGTGCCAGCAGCCTCCTAAGCGGCACTGAAGCTTTCTTT | CASSLLSGTEAFF
TRBD2 | few | TRBJ2-1 | TRBV7-9 | TGTGCCAGCAGCCCGCGGACTAGCGGGGGGCATTTCGACTTC | CASSPRTSGGHFDF